Included here is one TCR beta chain sequence, with context. The antigen is not known. Germline V CDR1 and CDR2: KGHSH, LQKENI. V lost 3 bases and J lost 4, with 9 bases in between. The CDR3 is made up of 13 amino acids. This sample was taken from a study of shared clonotypes between healthy human individuals. Execution of the assay was at deep level. Sequencing was performed with immunoSEQ multiplex PCR; in TCRdb, only in-frame clones are kept and a portion is missing. The table has some 1 million clones, around four fifths seen once. The healthy adult donors were HIV-negative and reported no recent acute infections or vaccinations. Notes on the study in general: Relative to their counterparts shared across all four donors, non-shared clonotypes exhibited diminished generation probabilities.

Sequenced material: memory CD4+ T cells sorted from blood. Subset described: CD45RA-negative fraction. The V gene is TRBV18, the J gene TRBJ2-5, with D perhaps matching TRBD2 (5 bases). This receptor was taken from a man aged 18 to 29 in good health. DNA for the CDR3: TGTGCCAGCTCACCCCACCGGGGAGAGACCCAGTACTTC. Protein sequence: CASSPHRGETQYF.